The 9 T cell receptor beta chains below were found in one sample sequenced in a study of blood T cell repertoires in COVID-19. Assay used: immunoSEQ multiplex PCR; TCRdb lists only in-frame clones, some missing. The data show tens of thousands of clones, with about 84% seen just once and under 8.5% held by the top ten. Sequenced sample: peripheral blood. The receptors stem from a man aged 45-65 years with active COVID-19.

The rearrangement links TRBV4-1 to TRBJ2-1; 7 bases line up with TRBD1. The germline V gene has CDR1 MGHRA and CDR2 YSYEKL. The trim removed 4 bases at V and 7 bases at J, leaving 7 bases unmatched. This CDR3 contains 14 residues. CDR3 amino acids: CASSLMDRSNEQFF. CDR3 DNA sequence: TGCGCCAGCAGCCTCATGGACAGGAGTAATGAGCAGTTCTTC.

The rearrangement joins TRBV19 to TRBJ1-1, with D perhaps TRBD1 (5 bases). V lost 5 bases to trimming and J lost 1 base, with 14 bases between them. Germline loops: CDR1 LNHDA, CDR2 SQIVND (reference sequence). This CDR3 region has 15 residues. The CDR3 loop is CASSRGGDRNTEAFF. Written as DNA, the CDR3 is TGTGCCAGTAGTCGTGGAGGGGATAGGAACACTGAAGCTTTCTTT.

The chain links TRBV24-1 to TRBJ1-2, with 7 nucleotides matching TRBD1. This CDR3 region has 12 residues. After removal of 5 bases from V and 8 bases from J, the junction contained 4 bases not matched to a gene. Germline V lookup: CDR1 KGHDR, CDR2 SFDVKD. Here the CDR3 reads CATSGDREGYTF. CDR3 in DNA: TGTGCCACCAGTGGCGACAGGGAGGGCTACACCTTC.

The chain carries TRBV2 and TRBJ1-5; TRBD1 matches 7 bases. The CDR3 sequence is 16 residues long. CDR1 and CDR2 (germline): SNHLY, FYNNEI. With V trimmed by 7 bases and J by 0 bases, 9 bases remained unmatched. This CDR3 reads CASTAGGTHSNQPQHF. The DNA of the CDR3 is TGTGCCAGCACGGCAGGGGGGACCCATAGCAATCAGCCCCAGCATTTT.

The rearrangement uses TRBV5-1 and TRBJ2-1, with TRBD2 matching 9 bases. The germline V gene encodes CDR1 SGHRS and CDR2 YFSETQ. V gave up 4 bases and J gave up 4 bases; unmatched junction bases: 3. This CDR3 has 14 amino acids. The CDR3 region is CASSVAGEYNEQFF. Written as DNA, the CDR3 is TGCGCCAGCAGCGTAGCGGGAGAGTACAATGAGCAGTTCTTC.

The chain carries TRBV15 and TRBJ1-5; D not certain. V was clipped by 0 bases and J by 6 bases, with 6 bases between them. CDR3 length: 13 residues. In germline, CDR1 is LNHNV, CDR2 YYDKDF (reference sequence). The CDR3 is CATSRDRPQPQHF. CDR3 sequence (DNA): TGTGCCACCAGCAGAGATCGTCCTCAGCCCCAGCATTTT.

The CDR3 reads CASSSGQGFYNSPLHF. CDR3 nucleotides: TGTGCCAGCAGCTCGGGACAGGGGTTCTATAATTCACCCCTCCACTTT. The rearrangement uses TRBV7-9 and TRBJ1-6; 10 nucleotides match TRBD1. There are 16 residues in the CDR3. CDR1 SEHNR and CDR2 FQNEAQ come from the germline V gene (reference sequence). V trimming: 4 bases; J trimming: 3 bases; junction bases outside the gene matches: 3.

In its sample, this clone was seen once. The V call is TRBV12-3 or TRBV12-4, the J call TRBJ2-1; tentative D call: TRBD2 (6 bases). The CDR3 runs 13 residues. V was shortened by 3 bases and J by 8 bases, with 11 bases between the two germline ends. CDR3 sequence: CASSLVGGDEQFF. The CDR3 bases are TGTGCCAGCAGTTTGGTCGGGGGAGATGAGCAGTTCTTC.

V is TRBV9 and J is TRBJ2-7, with 7 bases identical to TRBD1. With V trimmed by 3 bases and J by 2 bases, 11 bases remained unmatched. Germline V lookup: CDR1 SGDLS, CDR2 YYNGEE. This CDR3 is 16 amino acids long. This chain's CDR3 is CASSASTGATPYEQYF. The CDR3 DNA is TGTGCCAGCAGCGCCTCTACAGGGGCGACCCCCTACGAGCAGTACTTC.